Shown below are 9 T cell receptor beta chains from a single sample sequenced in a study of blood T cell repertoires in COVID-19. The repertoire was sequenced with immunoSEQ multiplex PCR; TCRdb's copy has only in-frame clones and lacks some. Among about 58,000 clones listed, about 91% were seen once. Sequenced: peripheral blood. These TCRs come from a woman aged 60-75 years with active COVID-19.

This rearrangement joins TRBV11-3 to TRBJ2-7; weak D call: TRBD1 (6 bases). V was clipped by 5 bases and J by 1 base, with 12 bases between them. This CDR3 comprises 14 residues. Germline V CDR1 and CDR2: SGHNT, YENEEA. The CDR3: CASSVTGLSYEQYF. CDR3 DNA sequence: TGTGCCAGCAGCGTAACAGGGTTGTCCTACGAGCAGTACTTC.

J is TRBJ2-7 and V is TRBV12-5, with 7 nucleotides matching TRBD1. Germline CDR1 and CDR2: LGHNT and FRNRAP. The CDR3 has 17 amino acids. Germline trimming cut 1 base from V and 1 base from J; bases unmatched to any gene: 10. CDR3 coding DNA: TGTGCTAGTGGTTTGGGGGGGTGGACAGGCCGATCCTACGAGCAGTACTTC. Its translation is CASGLGGWTGRSYEQYF. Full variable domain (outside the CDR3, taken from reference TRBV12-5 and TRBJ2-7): DARVTQTPRHKVTEMGQEVTMRCQPILGHNTVFWYRQTMMQGLELLAYFRNRAPLDDSGMPKDRFSAEMPDATLATLKIQPSEPRDSAVYFCASGLGGWTGRSYEQYFGPGTRLTVT.

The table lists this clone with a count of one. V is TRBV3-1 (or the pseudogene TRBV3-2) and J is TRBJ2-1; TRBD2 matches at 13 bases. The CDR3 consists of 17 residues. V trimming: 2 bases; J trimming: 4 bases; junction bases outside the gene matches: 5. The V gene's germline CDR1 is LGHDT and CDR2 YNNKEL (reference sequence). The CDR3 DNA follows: TGTGCCAGCAGCCAAACTAGCGGGGGGGTAGGATACAATGAGCAGTTCTTC. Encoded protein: CASSQTSGGVGYNEQFF.

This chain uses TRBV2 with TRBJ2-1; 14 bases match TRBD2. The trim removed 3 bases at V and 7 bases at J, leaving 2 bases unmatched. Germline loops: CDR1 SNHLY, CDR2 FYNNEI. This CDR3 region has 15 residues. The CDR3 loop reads CASSDWTSGGNEQFF. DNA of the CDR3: TGTGCCAGCAGTGATTGGACTAGCGGGGGGAATGAGCAGTTCTTC.

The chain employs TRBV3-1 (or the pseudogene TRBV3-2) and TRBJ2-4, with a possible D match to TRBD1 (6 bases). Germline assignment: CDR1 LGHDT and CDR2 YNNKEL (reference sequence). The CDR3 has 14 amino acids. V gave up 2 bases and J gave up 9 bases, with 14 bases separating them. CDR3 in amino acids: CASSQSGIGGIQYF. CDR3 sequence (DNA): TGTGCCAGCAGCCAATCAGGGATAGGGGGCATTCAGTACTTC.

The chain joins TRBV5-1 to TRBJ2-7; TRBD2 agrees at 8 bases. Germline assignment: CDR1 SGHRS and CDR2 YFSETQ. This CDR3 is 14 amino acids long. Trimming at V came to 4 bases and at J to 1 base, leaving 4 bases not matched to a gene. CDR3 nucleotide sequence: TGCGCCAGCAGCCCTCGGGGGGGGTCCTACGAGCAGTACTTC. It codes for CASSPRGGSYEQYF.

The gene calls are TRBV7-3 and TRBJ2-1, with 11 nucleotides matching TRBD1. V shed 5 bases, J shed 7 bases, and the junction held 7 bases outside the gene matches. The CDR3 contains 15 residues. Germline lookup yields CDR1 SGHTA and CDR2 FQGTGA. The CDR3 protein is CASSLGQGAQNEQFF. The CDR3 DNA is TGTGCCAGCAGCCTTGGACAGGGGGCGCAGAATGAGCAGTTCTTC.

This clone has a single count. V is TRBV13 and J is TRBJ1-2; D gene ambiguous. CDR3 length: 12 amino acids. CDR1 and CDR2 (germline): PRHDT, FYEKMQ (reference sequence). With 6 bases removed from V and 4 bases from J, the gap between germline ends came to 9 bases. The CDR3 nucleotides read TGTGCCAGCAGTGTAGGAGCCTATGGCTACACCTTC. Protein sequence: CASSVGAYGYTF.

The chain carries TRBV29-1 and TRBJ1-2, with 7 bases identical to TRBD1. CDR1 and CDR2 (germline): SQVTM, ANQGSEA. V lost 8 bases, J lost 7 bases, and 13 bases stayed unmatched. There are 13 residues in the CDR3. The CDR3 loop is CSIRDSSGGGYTF. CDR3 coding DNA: TGCAGCATCCGGGACAGTTCTGGGGGTGGCTACACCTTC.